This TCR beta chain appears in the sequencing data of a study of identifying expanded T cells in peripheral blood. Study results and caveats: Clone count variance between roughly two-week samples rose with total template count.

Germline V gives CDR1 MDHEN, CDR2 SYDVKM. This CDR3 spans 14 amino acids. The V gene lost 6 bases and the J gene lost 0 bases, with 12 bases spanning the gap. Only in-frame clones appear in the TCRdb table, and some are missing; sequencing was by immunoSEQ multiplex PCR. The profile shows more than 80,000 clones, 88% of them singletons. Concerning this clone itself: As yet, its antigen is unknown.

The TCR comes from a person aged 18 to 70 in good health. The gene calls are TRBV28 and TRBJ2-7, with TRBD2 as a possible D gene (6 bases). Sequences were obtained from blood. The CDR3 DNA follows: TGTGCCAGCAGAGGAGGGATCCCCTCCTACGAGCAGTACTTC. Translation: CASRGGIPSYEQYF.